This T cell receptor (beta chain) was profiled in a study of blood T cell repertoires in COVID-19. Turning to the study itself: The samples span acute and convalescent COVID-19 from the United States, Italy and Spain. Sources were T cells, B-cell-depleted T cells, or PBMCs; the material itself was cDNA or gDNA.

This clone was found a few times. Germline CDR1 reads SGHTA; CDR2 reads FQGNSA. The CDR3 sequence is 14 residues long. V shed 1 base and J 4 bases; nucleotides not matched to a gene: 0. Original data processing: Amplification of reference gene primers was used by the study to estimate nucleated cell counts. TCRdb's table, derived via immunoSEQ multiplex PCR, lists solely in-frame clones and lacks some. Clonal size and the V and J genes are those of that table, whereas D and trimming came from the DNA. This table holds 100,000 or so clones, around 76% found once. The origin of this receptor is a woman between 65 and 79 years old with acute or convalescent COVID-19. The chain recombines TRBV7-2 with TRBJ2-2; 7 positions match TRBD1. The sample taken for sequencing was peripheral blood. The CDR3 loop is CASSLGQGTGELFF. In DNA, the CDR3 is TGTGCCAGCAGCTTAGGACAGGGCACCGGGGAGCTGTTTTTT.